The 24 T cell receptor beta chains in this list originate from one sample, sequenced in a study of radiotherapy plus CTLA-4 blockade in lung cancer listed by TCRdb under 2018. Receptor libraries were prepared by the immunoSEQ multiplex PCR assay. The table comes from immuneACCESS by way of TCRdb, which keeps in-frame sequences with V and J called. Part of the clones is missing from these tables; in studies checked, under half for an unresolved V gene and the rest for unknown reasons. Recorded for this sample are approximately 32,000 clones; roughly 71% of them occurred a single time. The ten largest clonotypes hold 3.5% to 4.5% of the sample. The sequencing here drew on peripheral blood, taken from a patient treated with radiotherapy plus ipilimumab. The receptors shown here come from a human donor with non-small cell lung cancer who had stable disease on radiotherapy plus ipilimumab.

The chain employs TRBV28 and TRBJ2-7, with a possible D match to TRBD2 (6 bases). This CDR3 is built from 11 residues. Looked up from germline, CDR1 is MDHEN and CDR2 is SYDVKM. V was clipped by 9 bases and J by 3 bases, with 9 bases between them. The CDR3 nucleotides read TGTGCCAGTTGTAGCGGCTACGAGCAGTACTTC. Translating it yields CASCSGYEQYF.

Concerning this clone: The same CDR3 arises from other DNA sequences in this sample as well. The chain employs TRBV7-2 and TRBJ2-5; 10 bases map to TRBD2. CDR1 and CDR2 from the germline V gene are SGHTA and FQGNSA. The CDR3 totals 15 residues. The J segment lost 4 bases and the V segment lost 5 bases, leaving 7 bases of the junction unmatched. The chain's CDR3 is CASSPSGRAGETQYF. CDR3 nucleotide sequence: TGTGCCAGCAGCCCCAGCGGGAGGGCCGGAGAGACCCAGTACTTC.

This clone was seen a handful of times. V gene TRBV7-2 combines with J gene TRBJ1-4; no firm D call. The V gene lost 7 bases and the J gene lost 4 bases, with 13 bases spanning the gap. Per germline, CDR1 SGHTA and CDR2 FQGNSA. The CDR3 has 14 residues. The CDR3 DNA reads as TGTGCCAGCACAACGCTTGGGGTTAATGAAAAACTGTTTTTT. Protein product: CASTTLGVNEKLFF.

The chain couples TRBV6-5 to TRBJ2-1; 12 nucleotides align to TRBD2. The J segment lost 13 bases and the V segment lost 5 bases, leaving 6 bases of the junction unmatched. Germline V CDR1 and CDR2: MNHEY, SVGAGI. This CDR3 comprises 13 residues. This CDR3 reads CASSQGLAGPQFF. The CDR3 DNA is TGTGCCAGCAGTCAAGGACTAGCGGGGCCCCAGTTCTTC.

The chain carries TRBV21-1 and TRBJ1-2; TRBD1 is the table's D call and was not checked against the DNA. TRBV21-1 is annotated as a pseudogene. CDR3 size: 16 residues. The CDR3 loop reads CASRGFPSRQILGYTF. The CDR3 DNA reads as TGTGCCAGCAGGGGGTTCCCCTCACGACAGATTCTTGGCTACACCTTC.

The chain has TRBV19 and TRBJ2-7; 7 bases are a match to TRBD1. Per the germline V gene, CDR1 is LNHDA and CDR2 is SQIVND (reference sequence). V lost 4 bases, J lost 7 bases, and 7 bases stayed unmatched. This CDR3 has 13 amino acids. CDR3: CASSTRQGREQYF. Written as DNA, the CDR3 is TGTGCCAGTAGTACCCGACAGGGTAGGGAGCAGTACTTC.

A few counts support this clone. The chain carries TRBV6-8 and TRBJ2-3; the D is unclear. Trimming removed 5 bases at V and 0 bases at J, with 15 bases between. The CDR3 extends over 16 amino acids. The V gene's germline CDR1 is MNHGY and CDR2 SAAAGT. Here the CDR3 reads CASSQLSRLSTDTQYF. The CDR3 DNA reads TGTGCCAGCAGTCAACTCAGCCGTCTAAGCACAGATACGCAGTATTTT.

The chain carries TRBV11-2 and TRBJ2-5, with D unresolved. The germline CDR1 and CDR2 sequences are SGHAT and FQNNGV. Trimming pared 7 bases from V and 2 bases from J, leaving 11 bases between. The CDR3 is made up of 13 amino acids. The CDR3 nucleotides read TGTGCCAGCACCGTTAATACTCAAGAGACCCAGTACTTC. Its translation is CASTVNTQETQYF.

V and J are TRBV7-9 and TRBJ1-2; no reliable D call. Trimming cost V 4 bases and J 7 bases, with 13 bases left between them. Germline CDR1 reads SEHNR; CDR2 reads FQNEAQ (reference sequence). The CDR3 loop spans 13 amino acids. CDR3 amino acids: CASSSTPRVGYTF. The CDR3 DNA reads TGTGCCAGCAGCTCCACACCGAGGGTTGGCTACACCTTC. Using reference TRBV7-9 and TRBJ1-2 for the parts outside the CDR3, the full variable domain is DTGVSQNPRHKITKRGQNVTFRCDPISEHNRLYWYRQTLGQGPEFLTYFQNEAQLEKSRLLSDRFSAERPKGSFSTLEIQRTEQGDSAMYLCASSSTPRVGYTFGSGTRLTVV.

This clone was observed a handful of times. CDR3 sequence: CASSTQSRGTYNEQFF. CDR3 DNA: TGTGCCAGCAGTACACAAAGCCGGGGCACCTACAATGAGCAGTTCTTC. The chain couples TRBV27 to TRBJ2-1, with D possibly being TRBD1 or TRBD2 (5 bases each). V was trimmed by 5 bases and J by 2 bases, leaving 16 bases between them. The CDR3 length is 16 residues. Germline values: CDR1 MNHEY, CDR2 SMNVEV (reference sequence).

The chain carries TRBV10-3 and TRBJ1-3; D may be TRBD1 (6 bases). Trimming pared 8 bases from V and 3 bases from J, leaving 23 bases between. The V gene's germline CDR1 is ENHRY and CDR2 SYGVKD. CDR3 size: 17 residues. CDR3 residues: CAIGPSDGGGGGNTIYF. In DNA form, the CDR3 reads TGTGCCATCGGTCCGTCGGATGGAGGGGGAGGTGGAAACACCATATATTTT.

CDR3 DNA: TGCAGCGTCGATAGCGAACGACAAGAGACCCAGTACTTC. Translating gives CSVDSERQETQYF. This chain connects TRBV29-1 to TRBJ2-5; D might be TRBD2 (5 bases). V was clipped by 6 bases and J by 2 bases, with 13 bases between them. The CDR3 is 13 amino acids. Germline V gene lookup returns CDR1 SQVTM and CDR2 ANQGSEA.

V and J are TRBV6-1 and TRBJ2-5, with D maybe TRBD2 (6 bases). The CDR3 totals 16 residues. The germline V gene has CDR1 MNHNS and CDR2 SASEGT. V lost 4 bases and J 2 bases, leaving 17 bases between the germline ends. CDR3 sequence reads: CASSALGGPSQETQYF. In DNA, the CDR3 is TGTGCCAGCAGTGCCTTGGGGGGACCGAGTCAAGAGACCCAGTACTTC.

The chain combines TRBV5-4 with TRBJ2-1; 9 positions match TRBD2. The germline CDR1 and CDR2 sequences are SGHNT and YYREEE (reference sequence). The junction had 11 bases not matched to a gene; V was cut back by 4 bases and J by 6 bases. The CDR3 is made up of 16 amino acids. The CDR3 coding sequence is TGTGCCAGCAGCCGGCGGGGGCGGGAGGGCATCAATGAGCAGTTCTTC. Translated, it gives CASSRRGREGINEQFF.

CDR3 amino acids: CASSQDGSGTGGSDTQYF. The CDR3 region has the DNA TGCGCCAGCAGCCAAGATGGGTCCGGGACAGGGGGCTCAGATACGCAGTATTTT. The rearrangement uses TRBV4-1 and TRBJ2-3, with 12 bases lining up with TRBD1. The CDR3 is 18 amino acids. CDR1 is MGHRA and CDR2 is YSYEKL in the germline V gene. With 0 bases clipped from V and 4 bases from J, the junction kept 8 bases outside the gene matches.

This rearrangement joins TRBV7-9 to TRBJ2-1; D call uncertain. The V gene's germline CDR1 is SEHNR and CDR2 FQNEAQ (reference sequence). The CDR3 length is 15 residues. V lost 3 bases and J 7 bases, leaving 16 bases between the germline ends. CDR3 sequence: CASSLPRRLGNEQFF. CDR3 sequence (DNA): TGTGCCAGCAGCTTGCCTAGGAGACTGGGTAATGAGCAGTTCTTC.

The chain joins TRBV4-1 to TRBJ2-3, with 13 bases aligning to TRBD2. Germline trimming cut 2 bases from V and 2 bases from J; bases unmatched to any gene: 13. From germline, CDR1 is MGHRA and CDR2 YSYEKL. There are 20 residues in the CDR3. CDR3 bases: TGCGCCAGCAGCCAAATCTTACTAGCGGGAGGGCCTCGAATCACAGATACGCAGTATTTT. It translates to CASSQILLAGGPRITDTQYF.

The gene calls are TRBV21-1 and TRBJ2-7; the table names TRBD1, a call not compared with the DNA. TRBV21-1 is a documented pseudogene. This CDR3 is built from 18 residues. CDR3 residues: CASSKWPRRTGGSYEQYF. In DNA form, the CDR3 reads TGTGCCAGCAGCAAATGGCCCCGGCGGACAGGGGGATCCTACGAGCAGTACTTC.

About this clone itself: One end of the junction is discordant with germline, which a read error may explain. The rearrangement joins TRBV7-7 to TRBJ2-3, with D maybe TRBD1 (7 bases). In germline, CDR1 is SSHAT, CDR2 FNYEAQ (reference sequence). CDR3 size: 16 residues. In DNA form, the CDR3 reads TGTGCTAGCAGCTCGGGACTCAAGGGGGCCACAGATACGCAGTATTTT. This translates into CASSSGLKGATDTQYF.

The chain combines TRBV5-1 with TRBJ1-2, with TRBD1 identical over 9 bases. V lost 3 bases and J lost 2; bases outside the gene matches: 5. CDR3 length: 15 amino acids. Germline CDR1 SGHRS, CDR2 YFSETQ. The DNA for the CDR3 is TGCGCCAGCAGCTCTGGGACAGGGCGGAACTATGGCTACACCTTC. Translating gives CASSSGTGRNYGYTF.

The chain has TRBV5-1 and TRBJ1-3; D is undetermined. Germline CDR1 reads SGHRS; CDR2 reads YFSETQ. This CDR3 contains 12 residues. Trimming took off 3 bases at V and 4 bases at J, with 5 bases between the two ends. This CDR3 reads CASSSTGNTIYF. The CDR3 coding sequence is TGCGCCAGCAGCTCGACAGGAAACACCATATATTTT. Combining the CDR3 with reference TRBV5-1 and TRBJ1-3 gives the whole variable domain KAGVTQTPRYLIKTRGQQVTLSCSPISGHRSVSWYQQTPGQGLQFLFEYFSETQRNKGNFPGRFSGRQFSNSRSEMNVSTLELGDSALYLCASSSTGNTIYFGEGSWLTVV.

The DNA of the CDR3 is TGTGCCAGCTCACCACGGGTAGATTCAGAGACCCAGTACTTC. Translated: CASSPRVDSETQYF. This sequence joins TRBV18 and TRBJ2-5, with D hard to call. The CDR3 is 14 residues long. Per germline, CDR1 KGHSH and CDR2 LQKENI. The V end was cut by 1 base, the J end by 4 bases, with 10 bases between.

The J gene is TRBJ2-2, the V gene TRBV4-1; D is uncertain. The CDR3 is 17 residues long. Per germline, CDR1 MGHRA and CDR2 YSYEKL. With 0 bases removed from V and 7 bases from J, the gap between germline ends came to 18 bases. The DNA for the CDR3 is TGCGCCAGCAGCCAAGATTTAATCTTTTCGCTGGTCGGGGAGCTGTTTTTT. Residues: CASSQDLIFSLVGELFF.

This clone has just a few counts. This chain links TRBV5-6 with TRBJ2-7, with D tentatively TRBD1 (5 bases). V was cut by 5 bases and J by 5 bases, with 20 bases left in between. CDR3 length equals 15 residues. Germline V lookup: CDR1 SGHDT, CDR2 YYEEEE. CDR3 nucleotides: TGTGCCAGCAGTCGAACAGGCACCGGAGACGACGAGCAGTACTTC. Amino acid sequence: CASSRTGTGDDEQYF.